The subject of this entry is one TCR beta chain. These data belong to a study of blood T cell repertoires in COVID-19. For the study at large: PBMCs, B-cell-depleted T cells, or T cells provided the cDNA or gDNA that made up the material.

Generated by immunoSEQ multiplex PCR, the TCRdb table keeps only in-frame clones and is missing some. The sample lists some 400,000 clones; 70% to 90% were seen once. This TCR was sampled from a human donor in a cohort sampled during active COVID-19. Sequenced: peripheral blood.

Here the CDR3 reads CANRLTRNEQFF. For the CDR3, the DNA is TGTGCCAACAGACTTACCCGCAATGAGCAGTTCTTC. The V gene is TRBV21-1, the J gene TRBJ2-1; the DNA was not compared with TRBD2, the D call given in the table. TRBV21-1 is a known pseudogene. This CDR3 is 12 amino acids long.